The clone carrying this TCR beta chain was found a few times. The sample is drawn from a study of blood T cells in healthy people across ages. The overall study: About one barcoded beta molecule per two T cells came from capture by template switching.

Then a second PCR, running about 6 to 12 cycles, was carried out with a sample-barcoded 5' primer and a J-beta primer mix. TCRdb fed the 5' RACE reads into MiXCR, producing one record per CDR3 protein. The profile shows hundreds of thousands of distinct CDR3 sequences, around 43% of them singletons. Germline loops: CDR1 SQVTM, CDR2 ANQGSEA. This CDR3 is built from 12 residues. V was cut by 3 bases and J by 4 bases, with 9 bases left in between. This chain uses TRBV29-1 with TRBJ1-2; D is possibly TRBD1 (5 bases). The sequence derives from a man in his sixties in good health. The source material was blood. CDR3 loop: CSVESRVYGYTF. CDR3 DNA: TGCAGCGTTGAGTCCAGGGTCTATGGCTACACCTTC.